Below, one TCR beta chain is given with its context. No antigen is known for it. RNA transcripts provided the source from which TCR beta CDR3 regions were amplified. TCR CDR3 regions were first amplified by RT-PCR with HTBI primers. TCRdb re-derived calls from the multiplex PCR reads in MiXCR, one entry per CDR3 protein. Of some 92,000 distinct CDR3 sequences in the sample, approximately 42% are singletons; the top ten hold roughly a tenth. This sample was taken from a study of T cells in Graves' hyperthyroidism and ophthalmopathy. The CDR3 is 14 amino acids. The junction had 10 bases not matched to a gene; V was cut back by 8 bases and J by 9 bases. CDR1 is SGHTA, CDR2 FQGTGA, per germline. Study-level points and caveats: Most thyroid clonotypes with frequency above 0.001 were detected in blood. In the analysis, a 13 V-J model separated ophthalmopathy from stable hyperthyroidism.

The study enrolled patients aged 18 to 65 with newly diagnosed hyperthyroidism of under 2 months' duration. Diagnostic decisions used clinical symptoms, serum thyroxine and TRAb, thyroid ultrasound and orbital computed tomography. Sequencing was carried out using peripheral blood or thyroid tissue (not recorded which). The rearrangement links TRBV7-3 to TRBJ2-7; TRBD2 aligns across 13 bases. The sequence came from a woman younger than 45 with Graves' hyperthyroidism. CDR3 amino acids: CASVLQLAGGGQYF. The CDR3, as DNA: TGTGCCAGCGTCTTACAACTAGCGGGAGGGGGGCAGTACTTC.